This T cell receptor beta chain was observed in a study of long-term antiretroviral therapy in people with HIV. The CDR3 runs 14 residues. The V and J ends lost 4 bases and 4 bases, in that order; junction bases with no gene match: 6. Germline loops: CDR1 KGHSY, CDR2 FQNENV. Version v3.0 of the immunoSEQ assay ran at survey level. TCRdb's copy holds only in-frame clones and misses some; the assay was immunoSEQ multiplex PCR. Of 40,000 or so clones in the sample, roughly 80% were seen once. The source is a man aged 18 to 29 with HIV. The input for sequencing was unsorted PBMCs, taken 0.3 years after starting antiretroviral therapy. V and J are TRBV16 and TRBJ1-2; 7 bases are shared with TRBD1. As DNA, the CDR3 is TGTGCCAGCAGCCGAATGACAGGGAGCTATGGCTACACCTTC. Translating gives CASSRMTGSYGYTF.